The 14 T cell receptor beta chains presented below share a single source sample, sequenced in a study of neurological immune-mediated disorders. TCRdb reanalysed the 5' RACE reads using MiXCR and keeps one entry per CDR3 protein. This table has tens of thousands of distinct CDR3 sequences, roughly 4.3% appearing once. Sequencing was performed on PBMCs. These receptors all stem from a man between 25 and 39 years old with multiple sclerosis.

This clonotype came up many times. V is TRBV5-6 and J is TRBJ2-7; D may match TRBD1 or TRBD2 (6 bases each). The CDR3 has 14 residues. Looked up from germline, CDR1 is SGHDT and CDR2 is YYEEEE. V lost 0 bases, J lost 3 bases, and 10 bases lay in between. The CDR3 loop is CASSLGRGLYEQYF. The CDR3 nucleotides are TGTGCCAGCAGCTTGGGCAGGGGACTCTACGAGCAGTACTTC. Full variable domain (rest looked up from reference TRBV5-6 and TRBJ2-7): DAGVTQSPTHLIKTRGQQVTLRCSPKSGHDTVSWYQQALGQGPQFIFQYYEEEERQRGNFPDRFSGHQFPNYSSELNVNALLLGDSALYLCASSLGRGLYEQYFGPGTRLTVT.

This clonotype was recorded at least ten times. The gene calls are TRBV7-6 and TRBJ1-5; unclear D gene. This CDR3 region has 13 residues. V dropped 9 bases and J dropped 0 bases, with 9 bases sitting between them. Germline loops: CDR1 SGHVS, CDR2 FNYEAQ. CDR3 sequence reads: CASGSDSNQPQHF. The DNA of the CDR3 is TGTGCCAGTGGGTCTGATAGCAATCAGCCCCAGCATTTT.

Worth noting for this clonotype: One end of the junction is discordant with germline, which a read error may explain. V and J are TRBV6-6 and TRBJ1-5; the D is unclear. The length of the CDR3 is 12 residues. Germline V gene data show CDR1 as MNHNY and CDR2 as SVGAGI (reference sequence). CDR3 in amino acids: CASSGPNQPQNF. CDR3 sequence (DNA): TGTGCCAGCAGTGGGCCCAATCAGCCCCAGAATTTT.

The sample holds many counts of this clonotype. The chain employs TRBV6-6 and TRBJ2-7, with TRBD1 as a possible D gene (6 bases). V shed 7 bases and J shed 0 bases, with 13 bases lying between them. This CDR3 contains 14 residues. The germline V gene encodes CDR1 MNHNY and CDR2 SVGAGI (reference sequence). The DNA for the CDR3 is TGTGCCAGCAAGTATCAGGGGAGCTCCTACGAGCAGTACGTC. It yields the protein CASKYQGSSYEQYV.

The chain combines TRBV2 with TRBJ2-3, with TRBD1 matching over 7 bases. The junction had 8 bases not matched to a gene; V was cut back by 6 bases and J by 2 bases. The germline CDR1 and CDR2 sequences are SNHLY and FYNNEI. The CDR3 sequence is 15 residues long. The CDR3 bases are TGTGCCAGCAGATACAGGGGTCTATACACAGATACGCAGTATTTT. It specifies CASRYRGLYTDTQYF.

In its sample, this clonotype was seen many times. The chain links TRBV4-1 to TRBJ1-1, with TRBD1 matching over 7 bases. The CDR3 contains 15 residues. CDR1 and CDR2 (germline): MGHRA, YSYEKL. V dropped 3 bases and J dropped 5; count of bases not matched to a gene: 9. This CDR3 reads CASSQRNRGATEAFF. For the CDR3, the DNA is TGCGCCAGCAGCCAGCGAAACAGGGGTGCGACTGAAGCTTTCTTT.

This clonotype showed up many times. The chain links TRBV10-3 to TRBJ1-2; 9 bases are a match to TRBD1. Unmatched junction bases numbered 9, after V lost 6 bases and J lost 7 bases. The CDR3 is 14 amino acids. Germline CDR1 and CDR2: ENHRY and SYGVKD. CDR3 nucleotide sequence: TGTGCCATCAGGGAACAGGGGGCCGCGAGTGGCTACACCTTC. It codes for CAIREQGAASGYTF.

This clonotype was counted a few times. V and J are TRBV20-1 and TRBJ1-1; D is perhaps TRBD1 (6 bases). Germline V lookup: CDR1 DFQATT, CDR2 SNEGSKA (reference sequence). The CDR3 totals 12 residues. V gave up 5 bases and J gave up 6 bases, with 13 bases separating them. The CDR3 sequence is CSAAGHSPEAFF. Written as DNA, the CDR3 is TGCAGTGCTGCGGGACACTCACCTGAAGCTTTCTTT.

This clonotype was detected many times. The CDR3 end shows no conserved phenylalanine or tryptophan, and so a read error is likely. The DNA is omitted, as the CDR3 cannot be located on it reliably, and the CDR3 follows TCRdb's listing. CDR3 loop: CSARDPLTGVAEI. The chain has TRBV20-1 and TRBJ2-7; the table's D call, TRBD1, was not checked against the DNA. Per the germline V gene, CDR1 is DFQATT and CDR2 is SNEGSKA (reference sequence). The CDR3 spans 13 residues, counting both ends.

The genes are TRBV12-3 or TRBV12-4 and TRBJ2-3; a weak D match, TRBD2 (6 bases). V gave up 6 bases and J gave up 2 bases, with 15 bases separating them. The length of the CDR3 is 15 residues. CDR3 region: CASSPTGVYTDTQYF. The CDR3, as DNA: TGTGCCAGCAGCCCAACGGGGGTATACACAGATACGCAGTATTTT.

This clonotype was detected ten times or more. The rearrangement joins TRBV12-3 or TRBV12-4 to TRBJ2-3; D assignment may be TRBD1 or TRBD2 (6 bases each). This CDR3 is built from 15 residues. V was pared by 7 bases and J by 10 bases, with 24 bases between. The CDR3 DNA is TGTGCCAGCAACCCCTCGGGGGCGTTCGCGGGTGCGCAGTATTTT. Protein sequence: CASNPSGAFAGAQYF.

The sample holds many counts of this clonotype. The DNA for the CDR3 is TGTGCCAGCAGCGCCTACAGAACCAAAAACATTCAGTACTTC. Encoded protein: CASSAYRTKNIQYF. The rearrangement uses TRBV5-6 and TRBJ2-4; no firm D call. The CDR3 is 14 residues long. Trimming shortened V by 4 bases and J by 2 bases, and 10 bases separated the two germline ends. The germline V gene has CDR1 SGHDT and CDR2 YYEEEE.

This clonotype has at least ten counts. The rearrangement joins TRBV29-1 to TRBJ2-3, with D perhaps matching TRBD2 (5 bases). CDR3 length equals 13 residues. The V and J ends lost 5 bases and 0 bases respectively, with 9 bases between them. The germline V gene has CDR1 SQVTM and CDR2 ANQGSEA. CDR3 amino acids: CSVTEGSTDTQYF. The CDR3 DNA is TGCAGCGTTACTGAGGGTAGCACAGATACGCAGTATTTT.

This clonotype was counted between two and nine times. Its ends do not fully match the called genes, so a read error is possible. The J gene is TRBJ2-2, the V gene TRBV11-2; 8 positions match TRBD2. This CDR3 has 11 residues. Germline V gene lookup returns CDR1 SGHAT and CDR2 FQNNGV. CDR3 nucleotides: TGTGCCAGCAGCCCGGGGGGGGTGCTGTTTTTT. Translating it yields CASSPGGVLFF.